This T cell receptor beta chain was sequenced during a study of T cells after yellow fever vaccination. Findings and limits, study-wide: CD4 and CD8 compartments shared a small share of clonotypes. The bulk population could contribute abundant contaminating clonotypes to FACS-sorted repertoires.

One entry per CDR3 protein, called by TCRdb with MiXCR from the 5' RACE reads. The repertoire holds 300,000 to 450,000 distinct CDR3 sequences, roughly 6.1% seen once, with approximately 16% in the top ten. The CDR3 is made up of 15 amino acids. V was pared by 6 bases and J by 3 bases, with 9 bases of the junction left unmatched. Germline CDR1 reads SEHNR; CDR2 reads FQNEAQ (reference sequence). This clonotype has more than one count but fewer than ten. What it recognizes is unknown. The chain couples TRBV7-9 to TRBJ2-3; TRBD2 matches 7 bases. The sequenced sample was PBMCs, obtained 5 days after the yellow fever booster vaccination. The clonotype was recovered from a man under 40 who received the YFV17D yellow fever vaccine. Written as DNA, the CDR3 is TGTGCCAGCAGTTGGGCGGGAGTGGGGACAGATACGCAGTATTTT. This sequence encodes CASSWAGVGTDTQYF.